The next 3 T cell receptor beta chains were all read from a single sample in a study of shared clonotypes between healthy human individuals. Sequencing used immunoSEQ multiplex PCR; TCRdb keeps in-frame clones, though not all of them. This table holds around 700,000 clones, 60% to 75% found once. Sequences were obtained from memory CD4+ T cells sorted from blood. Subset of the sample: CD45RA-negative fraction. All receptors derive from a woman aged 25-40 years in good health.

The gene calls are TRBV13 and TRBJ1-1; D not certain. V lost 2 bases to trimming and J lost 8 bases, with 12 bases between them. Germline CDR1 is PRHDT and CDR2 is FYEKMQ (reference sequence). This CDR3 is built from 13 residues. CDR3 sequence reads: CASSLWSGREAFF. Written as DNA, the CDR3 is TGTGCCAGCAGCTTATGGTCAGGACGGGAAGCTTTCTTT.

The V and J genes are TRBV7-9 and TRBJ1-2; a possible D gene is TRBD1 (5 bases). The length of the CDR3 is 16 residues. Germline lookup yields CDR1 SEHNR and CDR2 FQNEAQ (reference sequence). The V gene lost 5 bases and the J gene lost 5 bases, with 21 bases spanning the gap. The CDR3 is CASSTPPGGFSYGYTF. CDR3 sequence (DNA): TGTGCCAGCAGCACCCCTCCGGGGGGGTTTAGTTATGGCTACACCTTC.

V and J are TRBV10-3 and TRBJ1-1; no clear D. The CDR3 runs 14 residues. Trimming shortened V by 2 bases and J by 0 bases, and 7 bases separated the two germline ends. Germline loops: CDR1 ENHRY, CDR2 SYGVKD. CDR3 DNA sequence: TGTGCCATCAGTGAGGTACAGATGAACACTGAAGCTTTCTTT. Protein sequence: CAISEVQMNTEAFF.